Each of the 30 T cell receptor beta chains below was sequenced from the same sample in a study of Ad26.COV2.S vaccination and SARS-CoV-2 variants (dated by TCRdb to the early 2020s). The protocol used for the library was the immunoSEQ multiplex PCR assay. TCRdb limited this immuneACCESS table to in-frame rearrangements with V and J called. A share of clones is missing; checked studies link under half to unresolved V genes, and the rest is unexplained. The table for this sample lists approximately 150,000 clones; around 86% of them were counted only once. The biggest ten clones account for around 5.1% of the sample. Taken with the paper, the label for time point translates to: individuals recovered from natural SARS-CoV-2 infection. Here the sequenced sample was peripheral blood, taken after recovery from COVID-19. These receptors came from a human donor who had recovered from COVID-19.

The chain carries TRBV2 and TRBJ2-2; D ambiguous. V lost 7 bases to trimming and J lost 0 bases, with 3 bases between them. CDR1 is SNHLY and CDR2 is FYNNEI in the germline V gene. CDR3 size: 12 residues. In nucleotides, the CDR3 is TGTGCCAGCAAAGCGAACACCGGGGAGCTGTTTTTT. Protein: CASKANTGELFF.

The chain couples TRBV15 to TRBJ2-1; weak D call: TRBD2 (6 bases). V lost 3 bases and J lost 1, with 10 bases in between. CDR3 length: 15 residues. Germline values: CDR1 LNHNV, CDR2 YYDKDF (reference sequence). The CDR3 is CATSRGLPSYNEQFF. The DNA of the CDR3 is TGTGCCACCAGCAGGGGACTCCCGTCCTACAATGAGCAGTTCTTC.

This chain links TRBV28 with TRBJ2-5; 8 nucleotides match TRBD2. CDR1 is MDHEN and CDR2 is SYDVKM in the germline V gene. V trimming: 4 bases; J trimming: 5 bases; junction bases outside the gene matches: 9. The CDR3 is made up of 15 amino acids. CDR3 nucleotide sequence: TGTGCCAGCAGTTCCCGGACTAGCACGGGTGAGACCCAGTACTTC. It specifies CASSSRTSTGETQYF.

The V call is TRBV30, the J call TRBJ2-5; D tentatively fits TRBD1 or TRBD2 (5 bases each). Trimming shortened V by 5 bases and J by 2 bases, and 12 bases separated the two germline ends. Germline V gene sequence: CDR1 GTSNPN, CDR2 SVGIG (reference sequence). This CDR3 contains 13 residues. The CDR3 DNA follows: TGTGCCTGGTGCCCCGGGGCGCAAGAGACCCAGTACTTC. This sequence encodes CAWCPGAQETQYF. The full variable domain, in which reference TRBV30 and TRBJ2-5 provide the parts outside the CDR3, is SQTIHQWPATLVQPVGSPLSLECTVEGTSNPNLYWYRQAAGRGLQLLFYSVGIGQISSEVPQNLSASRPQDRQFILSSKKLLLSDSGFYLCAWCPGAQETQYFGPGTRLLVL.

The gene calls are TRBV19 and TRBJ2-1, with D hard to call. Germline V CDR1 and CDR2: LNHDA, SQIVND (reference sequence). V lost 5 bases, J lost 0 bases, and 11 bases lay in between. The CDR3 sequence is 15 residues long. Here the CDR3 DNA reads TGTGCCAGTAGTGCCCGCAAGGCCTCCTACAATGAGCAGTTCTTC. As protein: CASSARKASYNEQFF.

V gene TRBV7-2 combines with J gene TRBJ1-5; 8 bases are shared with TRBD1. The germline V gene has CDR1 SGHTA and CDR2 FQGNSA. The CDR3 consists of 13 residues. The V segment lost 4 bases and the J segment 7 bases; nucleotides outside the gene matches: 3. CDR3 amino acids: CASSYRGDQPQHF. Here the CDR3 DNA reads TGTGCCAGCAGCTACAGGGGGGACCAGCCCCAGCATTTT.

This chain connects TRBV11-3 to TRBJ2-1; D not resolved. Trimming stripped 0 bases from V and 7 bases from J, with 4 bases between. This CDR3 comprises 12 residues. Germline CDR1 reads SGHNT; CDR2 reads YENEEA. The chain's CDR3 is CASSLELNEQFF. DNA for the CDR3: TGTGCCAGCAGCTTAGAGTTGAATGAGCAGTTCTTC.

The rearrangement joins TRBV19 to TRBJ2-5; no clear D gene. This CDR3 spans 11 amino acids. Trimming left V 2 bases short and J 2 bases short, with 0 bases between. The germline V gene has CDR1 LNHDA and CDR2 SQIVND (reference sequence). CDR3 in DNA: TGTGCCAGTAGTATACAAGAGACCCAGTACTTC. It translates to CASSIQETQYF.

V gene TRBV7-2 combines with J gene TRBJ1-5; D ambiguous. Germline loops: CDR1 SGHTA, CDR2 FQGNSA. Trimming stripped 2 bases from V and 2 bases from J, with 4 bases between. This CDR3 has 13 residues. CDR3 loop: CASSLQGNQPQHF. DNA of the CDR3: TGTGCCAGCAGCTTACAAGGCAATCAGCCCCAGCATTTT.

The gene calls are TRBV7-2 and TRBJ2-7, with D unresolved. Trimming pared 3 bases from V and 4 bases from J, leaving 10 bases between. Looked up from germline, CDR1 is SGHTA and CDR2 is FQGNSA. The CDR3 totals 13 residues. Here the CDR3 reads CASSLSVSYEQYF. In nucleotides, the CDR3 is TGTGCCAGCAGCTTGTCTGTCAGTTACGAGCAGTACTTC. The full variable domain, its missing parts supplied by reference TRBV7-2 and TRBJ2-7, is GAGVSQSPSNKVTEKGKDVELRCDPISGHTALYWYRQSLGQGLEFLIYFQGNSAPDKSGLPSDRFSAERTGGSVSTLTIQRTQQEDSAVYLCASSLSVSYEQYFGPGTRLTVT.

The genes are TRBV27 and TRBJ2-3; D unresolved. The CDR3 is 12 residues long. Trimming left V 5 bases short and J 6 bases short, with 9 bases between. Germline loops: CDR1 MNHEY, CDR2 SMNVEV (reference sequence). The CDR3, as DNA: TGTGCCAGCAGTCCTCCCGCCGATACGCAGTATTTT. Its translation: CASSPPADTQYF.

The chain couples TRBV7-6 to TRBJ1-1; 8 nucleotides line up with TRBD1. Trimming removed 5 bases from V and 0 bases from J; junction bases left unmatched: 8. The germline V gene has CDR1 SGHVS and CDR2 FNYEAQ. The CDR3 extends over 16 amino acids. CDR3 nucleotide sequence: TGTGCCAGCAGCACTAGACAGGGGAACATGAACACTGAAGCTTTCTTT. Amino acid sequence: CASSTRQGNMNTEAFF. Looking up the rest from reference TRBV7-6 and TRBJ1-1 gives the full variable domain: GAGVSQSPRYKVTKRGQDVALRCDPISGHVSLYWYRQALGQGPEFLTYFNYEAQQDKSGLPNDRFSAERPEGSISTLTIQRTEQRDSAMYRCASSTRQGNMNTEAFFGQGTRLTVV.

This chain connects TRBV7-9 to TRBJ1-6; the match to TRBD1 covers 8 bases. V trimming: 2 bases; J trimming: 8 bases; junction bases outside the gene matches: 2. CDR1 is SEHNR and CDR2 is FQNEAQ in the germline V gene (reference sequence). The CDR3 covers 14 residues. In nucleotides, the CDR3 is TGTGCCAGCAGCTTACAGGGGGCCGATTCACCCCTCCACTTT. Its translation is CASSLQGADSPLHF.

The chain links TRBV11-2 to TRBJ1-6; TRBD1 agrees at 7 bases. The V gene end was trimmed by 3 bases and the J gene end by 9 bases; junction bases not matched to a gene: 5. The CDR3 totals 14 residues. Germline lookup yields CDR1 SGHAT and CDR2 FQNNGV. The CDR3 sequence is CASSLGGDSSPLHF. The CDR3 DNA sequence: TGTGCCAGCAGCTTGGGAGGGGACAGTTCACCCCTCCACTTT.

CDR3 nucleotides: TGTGCCAGCAGTGAGAAATACGAGCAGTACTTC. Protein: CASSEKYEQYF. V usage is TRBV2 and J usage is TRBJ2-7, with D unresolved. The V end lost 3 bases, the J end lost 4 bases, and 4 bases lay between the germline ends. The length of the CDR3 is 11 residues. Germline-derived CDR1 and CDR2 are SNHLY and FYNNEI.

This clone was seen once. This rearrangement joins TRBV6-6 to TRBJ2-1; D gene uncertain. V dropped 0 bases and J dropped 12 bases, with 9 bases sitting between them. Germline V gene sequence: CDR1 MNHNY, CDR2 SVGAGI (reference sequence). This CDR3 spans 12 amino acids. The CDR3 nucleotides read TGTGCCAGCAGTTACTCCGAAAATTGGCAGTTCTTC. This codes for CASSYSENWQFF.

The rearrangement joins TRBV5-1 to TRBJ1-6; 9 bases match TRBD1. CDR1 and CDR2 (germline): SGHRS, YFSETQ. J lost 5 bases, V lost 3 bases, and 3 bases had no gene match. The CDR3 has 15 residues. In nucleotides, the CDR3 is TGCGCCAGCAGCTCGTGGACAGGGGATAATTCACCCCTCCACTTT. Residues: CASSSWTGDNSPLHF. Drawing the rest from reference TRBV5-1 and TRBJ1-6, the complete variable domain is KAGVTQTPRYLIKTRGQQVTLSCSPISGHRSVSWYQQTPGQGLQFLFEYFSETQRNKGNFPGRFSGRQFSNSRSEMNVSTLELGDSALYLCASSSWTGDNSPLHFGNGTRLTVT.

The chain employs TRBV7-6 and TRBJ2-1; no clear D. The germline gives CDR1 SGHVS, CDR2 FNYEAQ. This CDR3 region has 14 residues. V was trimmed by 1 base and J by 5 bases, leaving 9 bases between them. The CDR3 spells CASSLGFGDNEQFF. CDR3 DNA: TGTGCCAGCAGCTTAGGGTTCGGAGACAATGAGCAGTTCTTC.

The chain carries TRBV29-1 and TRBJ1-1; D call uncertain. CDR1 is SQVTM and CDR2 is ANQGSEA in the germline V gene. V shed 5 bases and J shed 3 bases, with 16 bases lying between them. This CDR3 has 14 amino acids. The CDR3 DNA sequence: TGCAGCGTTTCCATGACCGAATCTTACACTGAAGCTTTCTTT. This translates into CSVSMTESYTEAFF.

This clone was recorded once. This chain links TRBV27 with TRBJ1-6; D might be TRBD1 (5 bases). CDR1 is MNHEY, CDR2 SMNVEV, per germline (reference sequence). The CDR3 runs to 14 residues. V was clipped by 3 bases and J by 8 bases, with 11 bases between them. The CDR3, as DNA: TGTGCCAGCAGTTTCGGGACCATTTATTCACCCCTCCACTTT. Translating gives CASSFGTIYSPLHF.

This chain links TRBV14 with TRBJ2-7, with D possibly called TRBD1 or TRBD2 (5 bases each). The germline gives CDR1 SGHDN, CDR2 FVKESK. Between the trimmed V and J ends, which lost 2 bases and 3 bases, there was a span of 11 bases. The length of the CDR3 is 14 residues. The CDR3: CASSQSGTLYEQYF. The CDR3 nucleotides read TGTGCCAGCAGCCAATCAGGGACCCTCTACGAGCAGTACTTC.

This clone was observed a single time. The V gene is TRBV11-3, the J gene TRBJ2-2; D possibly uses TRBD1 or TRBD2 (5 bases each). The CDR3 runs to 13 residues. Looked up from germline, CDR1 is SGHNT and CDR2 is YENEEA. V was pared by 5 bases and J by 7 bases, with 11 bases between. CDR3 coding DNA: TGTGCCAGCAGCCCAGCGAGGGGCGGGGAGCTGTTTTTT. Protein sequence: CASSPARGGELFF.

Here the CDR3 reads CASSFPTGAGGAFLEGYTF. The CDR3 DNA reads as TGTGCCAGCAGTTTCCCCACCGGTGCAGGGGGCGCCTTTCTCGAAGGCTACACCTTC. This chain links TRBV28 with TRBJ1-2; 8 bases match TRBD1. The germline V gene has CDR1 MDHEN and CDR2 SYDVKM. The V segment lost 3 bases and the J segment 8 bases; nucleotides outside the gene matches: 23. The CDR3 is 19 residues long.

This chain uses TRBV7-8 with TRBJ2-3; 15 nucleotides agree with TRBD2. The length of the CDR3 is 18 residues. The trim removed 1 base at V and 6 bases at J, leaving 8 bases unmatched. CDR1 is SGHVS and CDR2 is FQNEAQ in the germline V gene. CDR3 sequence: CASSLGGLAGGRTDTQYF. CDR3 coding DNA: TGTGCCAGCAGCTTAGGGGGACTAGCGGGGGGCCGTACGGATACGCAGTATTTT.

This rearrangement joins TRBV3-1 (or the pseudogene TRBV3-2) to TRBJ1-5; no clear D gene. V was pared by 3 bases and J by 2 bases, with 5 bases between. The CDR3 length is 13 residues. Germline V CDR1 and CDR2: LGHDT, YNNKEL (reference sequence). DNA of the CDR3: TGTGCCAGCAGCCAGATGGGCAATCAGCCCCAGCATTTT. It encodes CASSQMGNQPQHF.

The CDR3 protein is CASSVGSGRAGEQYF. CDR3 nucleotides: TGTGCCAGCAGCGTAGGGAGCGGCAGGGCGGGCGAGCAGTACTTC. The chain links TRBV9 to TRBJ2-7; D tentatively fits TRBD1 or TRBD2 (5 bases each). V was pared by 0 bases and J by 6 bases, with 16 bases between. The CDR3 sequence is 15 residues long. In germline, CDR1 is SGDLS, CDR2 YYNGEE.

V gene TRBV4-1 combines with J gene TRBJ1-1; D remains unclear. Trimming removed 2 bases from V and 1 base from J, with 8 bases in between. This CDR3 has 14 residues. Germline V lookup: CDR1 MGHRA, CDR2 YSYEKL. The CDR3 is CASSQLRSNTEAFF. The DNA of the CDR3 is TGCGCCAGCAGCCAACTAAGGTCGAACACTGAAGCTTTCTTT.

The chain couples TRBV6-2 or TRBV6-3 to TRBJ1-4; no reliable D call. The CDR3 sequence is 16 residues long. Germline V CDR1 and CDR2: MNHEY, SVGEGT. Deletions cut 6 bases from V and 5 bases from J, with 19 bases between. The CDR3 region is CASSPGLVIRNEKLFF. The DNA for the CDR3 is TGTGCCAGCAGCCCGGGGTTGGTCATACGAAATGAAAAACTGTTTTTT.

This clone was recorded once. The CDR3: CASSLVLQGAYYGYTF. The DNA for the CDR3 is TGCGCCAGCAGCTTGGTCTTACAGGGGGCTTACTATGGCTACACCTTC. The chain employs TRBV5-1 and TRBJ1-2; 9 bases match TRBD1. Per germline, CDR1 SGHRS and CDR2 YFSETQ. J gave up 3 bases and V 0 bases, and 6 bases lay outside the gene matches. The CDR3 runs to 16 residues. Supplemented by reference TRBV5-1 and TRBJ1-2, the full variable domain reads KAGVTQTPRYLIKTRGQQVTLSCSPISGHRSVSWYQQTPGQGLQFLFEYFSETQRNKGNFPGRFSGRQFSNSRSEMNVSTLELGDSALYLCASSLVLQGAYYGYTFGSGTRLTVV.

This chain uses TRBV20-1 with TRBJ1-6; unclear D gene. Germline lookup yields CDR1 DFQATT and CDR2 SNEGSKA (reference sequence). The CDR3 is 17 residues long. V lost 3 bases to trimming and J lost 7 bases, with 22 bases between them. CDR3 sequence reads: CSASPVGPHALNSPLHF. The CDR3 bases are TGCAGTGCTAGTCCTGTAGGGCCCCATGCCTTAAATTCACCCCTCCACTTT.